This TCR beta chain appears in the sequencing data of a study of blood T cell repertoires in COVID-19. Whole-study context: Collection of acute and convalescent COVID-19 samples took place in the United States, Italy and Spain. T cells, B-cell-depleted T cells, or PBMCs supplied cDNA or gDNA.

Germline V lookup: CDR1 SNHLY, CDR2 FYNNEI. V dropped 5 bases and J dropped 12; count of bases not matched to a gene: 16. The CDR3 sequence is 15 residues long. Authors' processing steps: Estimation of nucleated cell counts relied on the amplification of reference gene primers. Measured with immunoSEQ multiplex PCR; TCRdb has only the in-frame clones, and not every one. V, J and clone size were drawn from that table, and D and trimming were deduced from the DNA. This sample yields under 200,000 clones, of which about nine tenths are seen a single time; around 1.5% belongs to the top ten. This receptor was taken from a young man with active or convalescent COVID-19. V gene TRBV2 combines with J gene TRBJ2-1; 7 bases are shared with TRBD1. The sequencing input was peripheral blood. The chain's CDR3 is CASSRKPGPRQGQFF. CDR3 bases: TGTGCCAGCAGTCGCAAACCGGGACCCCGACAGGGGCAGTTCTTC. The full variable domain, its missing parts supplied by reference TRBV2 and TRBJ2-1, is EPEVTQTPSHQVTQMGQEVILRCVPISNHLYFYWYRQILGQKVEFLVSFYNNEISEKSEIFDDQFSVERPDGSNFTLKIRSTKLEDSAMYFCASSRKPGPRQGQFFGPGTRLTVL.